This T cell receptor (beta chain) was found in a study of cytomegalovirus exposure and HLA in healthy donors. The wider study: As released early, the data held 65 million to 90 million unique TCRs from HLA-typed donors.

V was clipped by 5 bases and J by 6 bases, with 10 bases between them. The length of the CDR3 is 13 residues. From germline, CDR1 is SGHVS and CDR2 FNYEAQ. Samples came from healthy bone marrow donors. The primer mix had 60 Vbeta and 13 Jbeta primers. The assay was immunoSEQ multiplex PCR, and TCRdb's table has in-frame clones only and misses some. Found here are about 60,000 clones, about 73% of them singletons; the top ten hold roughly a fifth. This TCR was recovered from a woman aged 60-70 years in good health and CMV-seropositive. The sequencing sample was made of PBMCs. V usage is TRBV7-6 and J usage is TRBJ2-2, with D unclear. CDR3 in DNA: TGTGCCAGCAGCCAGATACGCTCCGGGGAGCTGTTTTTT. Amino acids: CASSQIRSGELFF.